This TCR beta chain comes out of a study of blood T cells in healthy people across ages. Regarding the study as a whole: Fewer expanded clones and more diversity marked long-lived versus aged donors.

Notes on this clonotype: As yet, its antigen is unknown.

Each sample yielded at least 5.5 micrograms of PBMC total RNA. V lost 7 bases and J 1 base, leaving 10 bases between the germline ends. Germline V CDR1 and CDR2: SQVTM, ANQGSEA. The CDR3 extends over 13 amino acids. A sample-barcoded 5' primer and a J-beta primer mix were used in a second PCR of roughly 7 to 12 cycles. Each cDNA was tagged by a template-switch adaptor containing 12 random nucleotides. Each CDR3 protein is one row after TCRdb ran MiXCR on the 5' RACE reads. The sample has 1.2 million to 1.5 million distinct CDR3 sequences; around 59% are singletons. The clonotype originates from a young man in good health. Specimen: blood. The chain recombines TRBV29-1 with TRBJ2-2; no reliable D call. CDR3 sequence reads: CSARAVNTGELFF. The CDR3 bases are TGCAGCGCCCGGGCGGTGAACACCGGGGAGCTGTTTTTT.